The clone carrying this T cell receptor (beta chain) was detected ten times or more. The target antigen is unknown. This CDR3 has 15 residues. Germline-derived CDR1 and CDR2 are MNHEY and SMNVEV (reference sequence). V was trimmed by 3 bases and J by 6 bases, leaving 15 bases between them. TCRdb called the 5' RACE reads again in MiXCR, with one record for every CDR3 protein. The repertoire holds about 22,000 distinct CDR3 sequences, with 3.5% to 5.5% as singletons. These data originate in a study of early T cells in non-severe SARS-CoV-2 infection. Study summary: Bulk RNA from unsorted whole blood was sequenced; chains were unpaired. Study-level points and caveats: VDJdb-based annotation leaned toward anti-spike CD8 responses and missed private and CD4 specificities.

Specimen: whole blood. This receptor was identified in an adult who was a healthcare worker with PCR-confirmed SARS-CoV-2 infection or an uninfected control (not recorded which). The chain carries TRBV27 and TRBJ1-5; TRBD1 is a possible D gene (5 bases). CDR3 sequence (DNA): TGTGCCAGCAGTTTCTCTGGGCATAGGGGTCAGCCCCAGCATTTT. Its translation is CASSFSGHRGQPQHF.